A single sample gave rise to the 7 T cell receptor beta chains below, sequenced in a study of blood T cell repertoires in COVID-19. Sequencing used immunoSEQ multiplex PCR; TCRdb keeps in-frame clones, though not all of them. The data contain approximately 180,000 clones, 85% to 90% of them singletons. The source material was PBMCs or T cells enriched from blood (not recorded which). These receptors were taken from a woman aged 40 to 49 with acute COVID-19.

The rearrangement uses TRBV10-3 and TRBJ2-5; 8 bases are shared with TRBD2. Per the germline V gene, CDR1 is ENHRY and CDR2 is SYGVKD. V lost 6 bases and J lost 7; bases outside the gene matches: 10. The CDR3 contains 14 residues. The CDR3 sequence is CAIRDGGAGGTQYF. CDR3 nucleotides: TGTGCCATCAGGGACGGGGGGGCCGGAGGGACCCAGTACTTC.

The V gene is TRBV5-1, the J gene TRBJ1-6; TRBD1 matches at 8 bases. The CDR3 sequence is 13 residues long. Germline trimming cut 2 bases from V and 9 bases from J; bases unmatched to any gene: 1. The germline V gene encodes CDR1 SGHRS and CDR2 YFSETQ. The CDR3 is CASSLDRGSPLHF. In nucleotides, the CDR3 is TGCGCCAGCAGCTTAGACAGGGGTTCACCCCTCCACTTT. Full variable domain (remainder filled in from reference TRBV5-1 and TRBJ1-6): KAGVTQTPRYLIKTRGQQVTLSCSPISGHRSVSWYQQTPGQGLQFLFEYFSETQRNKGNFPGRFSGRQFSNSRSEMNVSTLELGDSALYLCASSLDRGSPLHFGNGTRLTVT.

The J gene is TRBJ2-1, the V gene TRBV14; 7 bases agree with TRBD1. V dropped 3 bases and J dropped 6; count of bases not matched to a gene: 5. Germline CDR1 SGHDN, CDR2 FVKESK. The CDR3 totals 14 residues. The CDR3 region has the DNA TGTGCCAGCAGCCATACAGGGGTTTTCAATGAGCAGTTCTTC. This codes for CASSHTGVFNEQFF.

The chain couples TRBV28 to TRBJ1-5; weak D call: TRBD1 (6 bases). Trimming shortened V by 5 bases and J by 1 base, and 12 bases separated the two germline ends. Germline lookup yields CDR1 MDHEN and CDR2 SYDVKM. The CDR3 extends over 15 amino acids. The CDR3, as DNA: TGTGCCAGCAGTACTTCCACAGGGAGCAATCAGCCCCAGCATTTT. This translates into CASSTSTGSNQPQHF.

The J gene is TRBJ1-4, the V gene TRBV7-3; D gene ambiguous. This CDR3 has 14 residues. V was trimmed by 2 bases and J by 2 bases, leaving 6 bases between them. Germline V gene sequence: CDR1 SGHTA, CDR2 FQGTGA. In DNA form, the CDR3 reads TGTGCCAGCAGCTTATATCGGACTAATGAAAAACTGTTTTTT. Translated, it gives CASSLYRTNEKLFF.

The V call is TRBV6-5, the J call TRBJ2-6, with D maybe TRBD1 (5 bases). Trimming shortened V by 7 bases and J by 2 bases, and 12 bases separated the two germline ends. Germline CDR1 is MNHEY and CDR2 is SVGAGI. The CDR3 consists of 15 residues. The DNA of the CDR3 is TGTGCCAGCAAGGCAGGGCTAGCTGGGGCCAACGTCCTGACTTTC. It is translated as CASKAGLAGANVLTF.

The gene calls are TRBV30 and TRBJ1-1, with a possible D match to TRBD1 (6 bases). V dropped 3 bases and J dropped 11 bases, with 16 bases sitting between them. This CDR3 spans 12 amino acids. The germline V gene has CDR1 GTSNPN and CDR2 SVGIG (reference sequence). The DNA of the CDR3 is TGTGCCTGGAGCTCCCCAGCCCAGGGGGCTTTCTTT. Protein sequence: CAWSSPAQGAFF.